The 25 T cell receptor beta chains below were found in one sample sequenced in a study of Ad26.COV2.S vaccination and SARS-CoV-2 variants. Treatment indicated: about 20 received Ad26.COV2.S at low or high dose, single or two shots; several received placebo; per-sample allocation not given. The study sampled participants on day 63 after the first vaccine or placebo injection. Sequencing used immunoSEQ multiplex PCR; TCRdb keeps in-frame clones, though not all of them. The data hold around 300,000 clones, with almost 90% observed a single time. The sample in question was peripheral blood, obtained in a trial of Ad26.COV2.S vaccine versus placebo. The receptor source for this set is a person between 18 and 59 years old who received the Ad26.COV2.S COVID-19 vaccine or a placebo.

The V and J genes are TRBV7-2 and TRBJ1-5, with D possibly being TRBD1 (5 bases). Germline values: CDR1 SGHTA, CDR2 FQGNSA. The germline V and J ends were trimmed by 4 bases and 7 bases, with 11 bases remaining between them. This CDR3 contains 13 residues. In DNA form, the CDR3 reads TGTGCCAGCAGCTCCCAGGGTGGACAGCCCCAGCATTTT. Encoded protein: CASSSQGGQPQHF.

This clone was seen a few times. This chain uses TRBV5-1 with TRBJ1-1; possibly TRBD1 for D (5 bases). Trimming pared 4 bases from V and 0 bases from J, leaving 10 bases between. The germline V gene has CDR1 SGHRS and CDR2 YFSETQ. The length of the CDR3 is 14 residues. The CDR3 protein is CASSPMGVNTEAFF. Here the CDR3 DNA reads TGCGCCAGCAGCCCGATGGGGGTGAACACTGAAGCTTTCTTT. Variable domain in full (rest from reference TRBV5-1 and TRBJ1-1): KAGVTQTPRYLIKTRGQQVTLSCSPISGHRSVSWYQQTPGQGLQFLFEYFSETQRNKGNFPGRFSGRQFSNSRSEMNVSTLELGDSALYLCASSPMGVNTEAFFGQGTRLTVV.

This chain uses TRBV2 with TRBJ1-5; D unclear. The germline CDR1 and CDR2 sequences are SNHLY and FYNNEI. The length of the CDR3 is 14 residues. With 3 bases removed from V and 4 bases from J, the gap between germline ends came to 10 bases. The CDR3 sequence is CASSELTQNQPQHF. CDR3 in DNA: TGTGCCAGCAGTGAGTTGACCCAGAATCAGCCCCAGCATTTT.

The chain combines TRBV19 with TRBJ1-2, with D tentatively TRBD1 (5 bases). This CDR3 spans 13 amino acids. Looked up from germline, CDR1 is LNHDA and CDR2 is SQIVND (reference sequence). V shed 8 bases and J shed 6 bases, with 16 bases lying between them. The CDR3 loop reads CASLGTEVDGYTF. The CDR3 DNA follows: TGTGCCAGTCTCGGGACGGAGGTCGATGGCTACACCTTC.

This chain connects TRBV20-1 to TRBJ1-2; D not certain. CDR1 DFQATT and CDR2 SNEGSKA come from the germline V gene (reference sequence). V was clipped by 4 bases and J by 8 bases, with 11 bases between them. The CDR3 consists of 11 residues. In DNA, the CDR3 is TGCAGTGCTAATCAGGCGCGGGGCTACACCTTC. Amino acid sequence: CSANQARGYTF.

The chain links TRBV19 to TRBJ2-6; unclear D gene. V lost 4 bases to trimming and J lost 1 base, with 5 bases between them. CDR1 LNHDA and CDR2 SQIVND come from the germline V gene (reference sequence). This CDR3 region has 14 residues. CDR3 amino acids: CASSKQSGANVLTF. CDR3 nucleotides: TGTGCCAGTAGTAAACAGTCTGGGGCCAACGTCCTGACTTTC.

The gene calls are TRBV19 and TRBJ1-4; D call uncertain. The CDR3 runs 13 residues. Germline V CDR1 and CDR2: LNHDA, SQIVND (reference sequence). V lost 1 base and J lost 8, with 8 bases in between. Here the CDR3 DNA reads TGTGCCAGTAGTATAGCCCATCAAGAAAAACTGTTTTTT. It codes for CASSIAHQEKLFF.

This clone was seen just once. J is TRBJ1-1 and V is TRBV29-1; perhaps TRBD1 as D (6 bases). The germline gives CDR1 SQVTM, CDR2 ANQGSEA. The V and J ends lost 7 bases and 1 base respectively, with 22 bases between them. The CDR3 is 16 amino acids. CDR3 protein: CSAQAGGWRENTEAFF. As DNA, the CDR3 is TGCAGCGCCCAAGCCGGGGGCTGGAGGGAGAACACTGAAGCTTTCTTT.

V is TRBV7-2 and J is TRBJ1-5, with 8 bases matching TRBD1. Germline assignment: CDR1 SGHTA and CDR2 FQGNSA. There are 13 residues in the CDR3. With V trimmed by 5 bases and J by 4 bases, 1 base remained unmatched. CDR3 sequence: CASSRDRNQPQHF. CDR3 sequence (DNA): TGTGCCAGCAGCCGGGACAGGAATCAGCCCCAGCATTTT.

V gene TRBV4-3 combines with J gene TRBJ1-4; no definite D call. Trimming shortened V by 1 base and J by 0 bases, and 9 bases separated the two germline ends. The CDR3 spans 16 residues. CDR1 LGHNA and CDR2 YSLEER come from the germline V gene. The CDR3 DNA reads TGCGCCAGCAGCCAAGCTTCCCTTGCAACTAATGAAAAACTGTTTTTT. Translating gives CASSQASLATNEKLFF.

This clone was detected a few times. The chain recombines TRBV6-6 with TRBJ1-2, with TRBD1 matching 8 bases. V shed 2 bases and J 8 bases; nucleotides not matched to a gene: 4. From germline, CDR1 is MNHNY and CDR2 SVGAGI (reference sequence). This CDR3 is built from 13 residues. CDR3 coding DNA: TGTGCCAGCAGTTACGCGACAGGGGAAGGCTACACCTTC. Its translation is CASSYATGEGYTF.

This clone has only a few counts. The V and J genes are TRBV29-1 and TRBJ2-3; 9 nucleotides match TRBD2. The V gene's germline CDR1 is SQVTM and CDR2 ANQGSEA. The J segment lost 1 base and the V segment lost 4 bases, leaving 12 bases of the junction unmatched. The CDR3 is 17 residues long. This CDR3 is CSVAIIAGEDGTDTQYF. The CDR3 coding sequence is TGCAGCGTTGCGATAATAGCGGGAGAGGATGGCACAGATACGCAGTATTTT.

The CDR3 sequence: CATSRDLGQGAAIQYF. The CDR3 DNA follows: TGTGCCACCAGCAGAGATCTCGGACAGGGGGCGGCCATTCAGTACTTC. The rearrangement joins TRBV15 to TRBJ2-4; the match to TRBD1 covers 11 bases. Looked up from germline, CDR1 is LNHNV and CDR2 is YYDKDF (reference sequence). The V segment lost 0 bases and the J segment 9 bases; nucleotides outside the gene matches: 7. This CDR3 comprises 16 residues.

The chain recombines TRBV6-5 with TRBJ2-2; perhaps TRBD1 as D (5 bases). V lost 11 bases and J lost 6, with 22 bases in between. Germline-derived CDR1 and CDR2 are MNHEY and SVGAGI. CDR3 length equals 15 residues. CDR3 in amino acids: CAAKQVWSPAGELFF. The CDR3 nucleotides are TGTGCCGCCAAACAGGTTTGGAGTCCCGCCGGGGAGCTGTTTTTT.

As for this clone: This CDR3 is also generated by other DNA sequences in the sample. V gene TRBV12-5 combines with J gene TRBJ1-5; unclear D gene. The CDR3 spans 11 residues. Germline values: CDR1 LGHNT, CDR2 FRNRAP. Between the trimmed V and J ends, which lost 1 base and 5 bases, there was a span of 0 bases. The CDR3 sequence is CASGLDQPQHF. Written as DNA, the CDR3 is TGTGCTAGTGGTTTGGATCAGCCCCAGCATTTT.

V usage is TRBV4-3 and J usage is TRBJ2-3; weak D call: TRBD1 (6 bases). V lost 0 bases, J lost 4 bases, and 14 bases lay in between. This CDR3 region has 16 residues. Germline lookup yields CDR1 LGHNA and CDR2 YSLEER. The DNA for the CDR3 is TGCGCCAGCAGCCAAGAGGACAGAGACCCTCCAGATACGCAGTATTTT. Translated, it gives CASSQEDRDPPDTQYF.

The CDR3 region has the DNA TGCGCCAGCAGTCACACAGGCTTCTATGGCTACACCTTC. Encoded protein: CASSHTGFYGYTF. The rearrangement uses TRBV5-1 and TRBJ1-2, with a weak D call TRBD1 (5 bases). This CDR3 contains 13 residues. Germline CDR1 is SGHRS and CDR2 is YFSETQ. V dropped 5 bases and J dropped 4 bases, with 12 bases sitting between them.

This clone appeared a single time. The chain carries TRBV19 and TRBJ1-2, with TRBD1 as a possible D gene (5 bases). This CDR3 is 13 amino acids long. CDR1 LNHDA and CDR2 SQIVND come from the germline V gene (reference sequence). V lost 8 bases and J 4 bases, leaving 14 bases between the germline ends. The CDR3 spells CASRVAGFYGYTF. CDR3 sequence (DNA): TGTGCCAGTCGGGTAGCAGGGTTCTATGGCTACACCTTC. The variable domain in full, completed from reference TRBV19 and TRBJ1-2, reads DGGITQSPKYLFRKEGQNVTLSCEQNLNHDAMYWYRQDPGQGLRLIYYSQIVNDFQKGDIAEGYSVSREKKESFPLTVTSAQKNPTAFYLCASRVAGFYGYTFGSGTRLTVV.

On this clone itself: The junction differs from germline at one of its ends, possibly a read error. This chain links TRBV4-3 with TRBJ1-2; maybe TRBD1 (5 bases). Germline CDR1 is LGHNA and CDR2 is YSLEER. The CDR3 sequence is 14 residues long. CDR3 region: CASSQEWGSFHGSF. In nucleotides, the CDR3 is TGCGCCAGCAGCCAAGAGTGGGGGTCCTTCCATGGGTCTTTC.

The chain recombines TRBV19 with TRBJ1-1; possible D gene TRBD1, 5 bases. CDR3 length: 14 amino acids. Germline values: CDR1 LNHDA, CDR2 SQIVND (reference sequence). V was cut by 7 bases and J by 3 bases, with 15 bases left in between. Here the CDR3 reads CASKRGEGYTEAFF. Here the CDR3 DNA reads TGTGCCAGTAAGCGGGGCGAAGGGTACACTGAAGCTTTCTTT.

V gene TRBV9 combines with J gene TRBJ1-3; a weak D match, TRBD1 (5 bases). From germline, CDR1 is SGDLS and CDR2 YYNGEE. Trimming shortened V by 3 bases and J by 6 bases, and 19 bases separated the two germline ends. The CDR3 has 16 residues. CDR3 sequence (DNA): TGTGCCAGCAGCGGGGACGGGACGCTGGAGGCAAACACCATATATTTT. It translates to CASSGDGTLEANTIYF.

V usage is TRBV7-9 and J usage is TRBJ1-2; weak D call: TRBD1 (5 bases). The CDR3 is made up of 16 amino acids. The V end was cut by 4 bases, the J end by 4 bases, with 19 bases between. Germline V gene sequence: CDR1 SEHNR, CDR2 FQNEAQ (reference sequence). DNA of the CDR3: TGTGCCAGCAGCTCCCTTTGGAGGGGCTGGGGCTATGGCTACACCTTC. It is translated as CASSSLWRGWGYGYTF.

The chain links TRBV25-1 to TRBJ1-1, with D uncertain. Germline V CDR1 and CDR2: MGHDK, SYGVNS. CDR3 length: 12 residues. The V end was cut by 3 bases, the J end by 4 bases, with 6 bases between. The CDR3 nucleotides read TGTGCCAGCAGTGAGGTTGGCACTGAAGCTTTCTTT. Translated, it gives CASSEVGTEAFF.

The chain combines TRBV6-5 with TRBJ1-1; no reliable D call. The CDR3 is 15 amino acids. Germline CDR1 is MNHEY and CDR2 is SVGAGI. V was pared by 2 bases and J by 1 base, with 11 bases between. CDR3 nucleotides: TGTGCCAGCAGTTACGGCAGGACTCAGAACACTGAAGCTTTCTTT. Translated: CASSYGRTQNTEAFF.

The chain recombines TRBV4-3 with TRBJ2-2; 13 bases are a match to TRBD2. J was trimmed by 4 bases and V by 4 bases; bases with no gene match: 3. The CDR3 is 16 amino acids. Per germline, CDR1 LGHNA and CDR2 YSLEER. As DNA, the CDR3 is TGCGCCAGCAGCCTAGGACTAGCGGGGGCCACCGGGGAGCTGTTTTTT. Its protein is CASSLGLAGATGELFF.